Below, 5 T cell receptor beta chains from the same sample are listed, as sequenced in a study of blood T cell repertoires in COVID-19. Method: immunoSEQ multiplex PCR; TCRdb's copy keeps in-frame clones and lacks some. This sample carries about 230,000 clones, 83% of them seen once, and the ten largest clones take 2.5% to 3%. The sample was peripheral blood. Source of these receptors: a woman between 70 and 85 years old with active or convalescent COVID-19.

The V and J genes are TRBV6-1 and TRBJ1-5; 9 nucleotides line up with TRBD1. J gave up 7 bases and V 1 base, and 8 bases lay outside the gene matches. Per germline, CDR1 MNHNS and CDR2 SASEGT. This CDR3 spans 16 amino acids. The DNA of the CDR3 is TGTGCCAGCAGTGAAGGAACAGGGGGCAGAAGACAGCCCCAGCATTTT. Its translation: CASSEGTGGRRQPQHF.

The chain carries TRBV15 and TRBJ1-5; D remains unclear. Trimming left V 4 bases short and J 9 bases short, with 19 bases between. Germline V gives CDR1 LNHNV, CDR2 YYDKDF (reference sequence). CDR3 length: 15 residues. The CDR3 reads CATSIVREAGRPQHF. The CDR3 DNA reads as TGTGCCACCAGCATCGTCCGGGAAGCGGGGAGGCCCCAGCATTTT.

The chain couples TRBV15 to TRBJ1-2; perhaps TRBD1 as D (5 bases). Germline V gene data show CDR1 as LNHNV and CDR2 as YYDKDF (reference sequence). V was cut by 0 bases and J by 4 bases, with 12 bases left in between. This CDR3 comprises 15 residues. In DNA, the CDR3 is TGTGCCACCAGCAGAGATCGGGGGGGAGGCTATGGCTACACCTTC. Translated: CATSRDRGGGYGYTF.

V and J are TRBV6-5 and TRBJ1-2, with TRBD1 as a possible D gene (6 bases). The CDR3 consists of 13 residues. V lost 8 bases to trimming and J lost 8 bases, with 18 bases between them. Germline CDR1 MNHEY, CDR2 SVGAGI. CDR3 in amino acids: CASHNGDQGGYTF. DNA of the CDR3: TGTGCCAGCCACAATGGGGATCAGGGGGGCTACACCTTC.

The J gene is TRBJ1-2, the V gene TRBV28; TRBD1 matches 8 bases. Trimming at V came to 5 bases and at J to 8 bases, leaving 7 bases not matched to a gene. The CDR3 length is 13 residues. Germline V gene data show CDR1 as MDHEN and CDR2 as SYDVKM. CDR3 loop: CASSNGQGGGYTF. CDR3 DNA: TGTGCCAGCAGTAACGGACAGGGCGGGGGCTACACCTTC.